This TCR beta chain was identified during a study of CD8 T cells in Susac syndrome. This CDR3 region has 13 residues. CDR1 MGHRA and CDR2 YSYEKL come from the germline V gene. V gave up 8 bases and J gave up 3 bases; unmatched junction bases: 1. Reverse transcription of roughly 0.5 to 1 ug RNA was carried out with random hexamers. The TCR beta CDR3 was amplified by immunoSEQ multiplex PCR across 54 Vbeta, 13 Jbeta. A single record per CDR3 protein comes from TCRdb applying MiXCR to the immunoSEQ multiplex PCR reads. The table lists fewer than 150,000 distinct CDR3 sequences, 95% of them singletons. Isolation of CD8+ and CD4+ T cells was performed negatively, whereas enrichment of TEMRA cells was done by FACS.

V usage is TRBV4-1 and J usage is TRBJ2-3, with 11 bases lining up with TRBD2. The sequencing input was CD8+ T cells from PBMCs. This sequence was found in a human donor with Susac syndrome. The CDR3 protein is CASLAGGTDTQYF. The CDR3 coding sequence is TGCGCCAGCTTAGCGGGAGGGACAGATACGCAGTATTTT.